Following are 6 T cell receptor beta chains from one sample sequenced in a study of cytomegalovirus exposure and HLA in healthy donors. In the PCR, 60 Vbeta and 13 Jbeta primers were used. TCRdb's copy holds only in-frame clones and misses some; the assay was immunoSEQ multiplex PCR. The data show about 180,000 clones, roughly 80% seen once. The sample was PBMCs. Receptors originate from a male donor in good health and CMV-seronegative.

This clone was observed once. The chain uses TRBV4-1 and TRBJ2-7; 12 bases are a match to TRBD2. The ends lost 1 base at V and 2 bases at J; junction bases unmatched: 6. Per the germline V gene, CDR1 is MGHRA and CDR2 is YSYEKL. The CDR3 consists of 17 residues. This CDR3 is CASSQGGPSGGAYEQYF. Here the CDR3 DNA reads TGCGCCAGCAGCCAAGGGGGACCTAGCGGGGGGGCCTACGAGCAGTACTTC.

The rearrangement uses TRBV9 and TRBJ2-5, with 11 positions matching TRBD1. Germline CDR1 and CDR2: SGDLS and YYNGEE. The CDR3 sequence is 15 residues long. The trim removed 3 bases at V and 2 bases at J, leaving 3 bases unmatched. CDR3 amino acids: CASSARDRGQETQYF. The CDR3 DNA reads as TGTGCCAGCAGCGCCAGGGACAGGGGGCAAGAGACCCAGTACTTC.

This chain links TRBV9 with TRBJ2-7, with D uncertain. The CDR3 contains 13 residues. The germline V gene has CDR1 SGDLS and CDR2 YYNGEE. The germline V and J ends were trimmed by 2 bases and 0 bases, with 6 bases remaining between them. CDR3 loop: CASSVGLSYEQYF. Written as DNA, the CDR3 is TGTGCCAGCAGCGTCGGTCTCTCCTACGAGCAGTACTTC.

The CDR3 protein is CASKSVSGRNTEAFF. CDR3 DNA sequence: TGTGCCAGCAAATCGGTTAGTGGTCGGAACACTGAAGCTTTCTTT. The chain is built from TRBV6-1 and TRBJ1-1; D is unclear. The CDR3 sequence is 15 residues long. Trimming left V 7 bases short and J 1 base short, with 16 bases between. The V gene's germline CDR1 is MNHNS and CDR2 SASEGT.

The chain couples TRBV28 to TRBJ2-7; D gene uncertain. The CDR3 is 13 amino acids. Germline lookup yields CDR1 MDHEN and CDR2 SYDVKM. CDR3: CARIQQLFYEQYF. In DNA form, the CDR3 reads TGTGCGCGGATCCAGCAGCTGTTCTACGAGCAGTACTTC. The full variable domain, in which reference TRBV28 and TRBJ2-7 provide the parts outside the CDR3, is DVKVTQSSRYLVKRTGEKVFLECVQDMDHENMFWYRQDPGLGLRLIYFSYDVKMKEKGDIPEGYSVSREKKERFSLILESASTNQTSMYLCARIQQLFYEQYFGPGTRLTVT.

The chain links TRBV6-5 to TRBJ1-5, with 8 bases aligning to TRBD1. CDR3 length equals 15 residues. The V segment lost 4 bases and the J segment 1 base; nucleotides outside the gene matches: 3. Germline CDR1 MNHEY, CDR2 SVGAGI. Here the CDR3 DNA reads TGTGCCAGCAGTTTGGCAGGGGGCAGCAATCAGCCCCAGCATTTT. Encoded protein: CASSLAGGSNQPQHF.